This TCR beta chain was identified in a study of memory B cells and T cells in multiple sclerosis. V lost 0 bases to trimming and J lost 7 bases; unmatched junction nucleotides: 2. The CDR3 loop spans 15 amino acids. The germline CDR1 and CDR2 sequences are SGHRS and YFSETQ. Separate sequencing covered autoproliferating (CFSE-dim) and non-proliferating (CFSE-high) T cells from stimulus-free culture. Pooled replicate wells came from approximately 5x10^7 CFSE-labeled PBMCs cultured about seven days without stimulus. CFSE at 0.5 uM labeled the PBMCs, which were then cultured unstimulated. Broader study findings: Compartments had unequal clone-set sizes, affecting shared clonotype counts.

Some clones are missing from TCRdb's copy, which holds only in-frame ones; the method was immunoSEQ multiplex PCR. The sample gives under 50,000 clones, over 75% of which show up once; 0.85% to 1.3% is in the top ten. On this clone: Its target is not known.

The sequencing sample was made of PBMCs from blood kept in culture. The J gene is TRBJ1-6, the V gene TRBV5-1; 9 bases agree with TRBD1. The source of this sequence is a human donor with multiple sclerosis. The DNA of the CDR3 is TGCGCCAGCAGCTTGGAAACAGGGGGCAATTCACCCCTCCACTTT. Its translation: CASSLETGGNSPLHF.